This TCR beta chain was retrieved from a study of human T cells and chemical hapten exposure. Findings and limits, study-wide: Relative to control repertoires, expanded TCRs gave rise to significantly more large CDR3 similarity clusters.

Library preparation tagged each individual cDNA molecule with a unique molecular identifier. From the RACE reads, TCRdb called clonotypes with MiXCR, one entry per CDR3 protein. In the table there are 370,000 or so distinct CDR3 sequences, nearly 5% of which are singletons. Germline values: CDR1 SGDLS, CDR2 YYNGEE. The CDR3 spans 15 residues. V gave up 0 bases and J gave up 5 bases, with 11 bases separating them. Time point given: patch test 1, 2 weeks after DPC sensitization. As for treatment: therapeutic diphenylcyclopropenone sensitization with weekly scalp DPC. This clonotype was seen repeatedly, ten times or more. The target antigen is unknown.

V and J are TRBV9 and TRBJ2-2; maybe TRBD2 (6 bases). This sequence originates from a woman in her forties or fifties with alopecia areata. Some clones in this sample may be carry-over from other donors' samples. Source: whole blood, taken in connection with sensitization to the hapten diphenylcyclopropenone (DPC). The CDR3: CASSVAFGGTGELFF. The CDR3 nucleotides read TGTGCCAGCAGCGTAGCTTTCGGGGGAACCGGGGAGCTGTTTTTT. Full variable domain (outside the CDR3, taken from reference TRBV9 and TRBJ2-2): DSGVTQTPKHLITATGQRVTLRCSPRSGDLSVYWYQQSLDQGLQFLIQYYNGEERAKGNILERFSAQQFPDLHSELNLSSLELGDSALYFCASSVAFGGTGELFFGEGSRLTVL.